These 30 T cell receptor beta chains share one sample of origin, sequenced in a study of control samples from healthy donors and cancer patients. The repertoire was sequenced with immunoSEQ multiplex PCR; TCRdb's copy has only in-frame clones and lacks some. This sample yields some 79,000 clones, of which approximately 84% are seen a single time; about 4% belongs to the top ten. Sequences were obtained from blood. The source is a woman in her 50s in good health.

In the case of this clone: A much larger clone lies one base from this, so it may be a read error. Other DNA sequences in the sample encode the same CDR3. V usage is TRBV27 and J usage is TRBJ2-3; 9 bases line up with TRBD2. Germline V gene sequence: CDR1 MNHEY, CDR2 SMNVEV (reference sequence). The CDR3 totals 15 residues. The CDR3 DNA sequence: TGTGCCAGCAGACAGAGCGGGACTAGCACAGATACGCAATATTTT. Protein product: CASRQSGTSTDTQYF.

V gene TRBV19 combines with J gene TRBJ1-1; D is undetermined. Germline assignment: CDR1 LNHDA and CDR2 SQIVND (reference sequence). The CDR3 is made up of 17 amino acids. V lost 6 bases and J lost 4, with 24 bases in between. CDR3 in DNA: TGTGCCAGTAGGACTCAAAGTCCCGGGCGAGATGGCACTGAAGCTTTCTTT. It translates to CASRTQSPGRDGTEAFF. Together with reference TRBV19 and TRBJ1-1, the CDR3 gives the full variable domain: DGGITQSPKYLFRKEGQNVTLSCEQNLNHDAMYWYRQDPGQGLRLIYYSQIVNDFQKGDIAEGYSVSREKKESFPLTVTSAQKNPTAFYLCASRTQSPGRDGTEAFFGQGTRLTVV.

The chain recombines TRBV2 with TRBJ1-2; possibly TRBD1 for D (5 bases). Trimming cost V 6 bases and J 3 bases, with 14 bases left between them. The CDR3 extends over 14 amino acids. Germline CDR1 and CDR2: SNHLY and FYNNEI. The CDR3 bases are TGTGCCAGCAGGGGGGACTTCGCATACTATGGCTACACCTTC. Its protein is CASRGDFAYYGYTF.

The rearrangement links TRBV28 to TRBJ2-2, with a possible D match to TRBD1 (6 bases). V was shortened by 7 bases and J by 3 bases, with 9 bases between the two germline ends. CDR3 length: 13 residues. The germline gives CDR1 MDHEN, CDR2 SYDVKM. CDR3 nucleotides: TGTGCCAGCATGGACAGACACACCGGGGAGCTGTTTTTT. Amino acid sequence: CASMDRHTGELFF.

V is TRBV18 and J is TRBJ2-2; D might be TRBD1 (6 bases). Trimming stripped 0 bases from V and 7 bases from J, with 18 bases between. Germline CDR1 KGHSH, CDR2 LQKENI. The CDR3 covers 17 residues. The CDR3 is CASSPPGQVFGIGELFF. Written as DNA, the CDR3 is TGTGCCAGCTCACCACCGGGACAAGTATTTGGTATCGGGGAGCTGTTTTTT.

The gene calls are TRBV6-5 and TRBJ2-3, with 9 positions matching TRBD2. CDR3 length: 15 amino acids. The germline CDR1 and CDR2 sequences are MNHEY and SVGAGI. Trimming at V came to 6 bases and at J to 4 bases, leaving 8 bases not matched to a gene. CDR3 nucleotides: TGTGCCAGCAGCCCCAGCGGGGGGCAATCAGATACGCAGTATTTT. It specifies CASSPSGGQSDTQYF.

This chain uses TRBV4-1 with TRBJ1-6; 7 nucleotides match TRBD1. CDR3 size: 16 residues. Trimming at V came to 0 bases and at J to 2 bases, leaving 1 base not matched to a gene. The germline V gene has CDR1 MGHRA and CDR2 YSYEKL. CDR3 nucleotide sequence: TGCGCCAGCAGCCAAGAACAGGGGACCTATAATTCACCCCTCCACTTT. This encodes CASSQEQGTYNSPLHF.

The chain carries TRBV7-6 and TRBJ2-7; 7 nucleotides match TRBD2. The V gene end was trimmed by 0 bases and the J gene end by 2 bases; junction bases not matched to a gene: 4. The CDR3 is 15 amino acids. The germline V gene has CDR1 SGHVS and CDR2 FNYEAQ. The DNA for the CDR3 is TGTGCCAGCAGCTTAGCAGCGGGACCCACCTACGAGCAGTACTTC. This sequence encodes CASSLAAGPTYEQYF.

The chain joins TRBV5-1 to TRBJ2-7; 7 nucleotides align to TRBD1. This CDR3 is 15 amino acids long. Germline CDR1 and CDR2: SGHRS and YFSETQ. J gave up 5 bases and V 3 bases, and 11 bases lay outside the gene matches. The chain's CDR3 is CASSWWGTVFHEQYF. CDR3 coding DNA: TGCGCCAGCAGCTGGTGGGGGACAGTGTTCCACGAGCAGTACTTC.

The chain uses TRBV19 and TRBJ2-2; D is ambiguous. The V end lost 2 bases, the J end lost 6 bases, and 4 bases lay between the germline ends. Germline V gene sequence: CDR1 LNHDA, CDR2 SQIVND (reference sequence). The CDR3 is 12 amino acids. CDR3 sequence (DNA): TGTGCCAGTAGTATAAGCCCCGGGGAGCTGTTTTTT. Protein: CASSISPGELFF.

This chain links TRBV29-1 with TRBJ2-3, with 10 bases fitting TRBD1. The V gene's germline CDR1 is SQVTM and CDR2 ANQGSEA. The CDR3 runs to 13 residues. Unmatched junction bases numbered 7, after V lost 7 bases and J lost 6 bases. Here the CDR3 DNA reads TGCAGCGCCCGACAGGGGGCAGGCGATACGCAGTATTTT. Protein product: CSARQGAGDTQYF.

The rearrangement links TRBV4-2 to TRBJ2-6, with D possibly being TRBD2 (6 bases). V was clipped by 3 bases and J by 0 bases, with 6 bases between them. The CDR3 has 15 amino acids. CDR1 and CDR2 (germline): LGHNA, YNFKEQ. This chain's CDR3 is CASSQEGSGANVLTF. CDR3 nucleotides: TGTGCCAGCAGCCAGGAGGGCTCTGGGGCCAACGTCCTGACTTTC.

The chain combines TRBV12-3 or TRBV12-4 with TRBJ1-1; D may be TRBD1 (5 bases). Trimming left V 3 bases short and J 5 bases short, with 10 bases between. CDR3 length: 13 residues. This chain's CDR3 is CASSFQGKTEAFF. In DNA, the CDR3 is TGTGCCAGCAGTTTTCAGGGAAAGACTGAAGCTTTCTTT.

This sequence joins TRBV27 and TRBJ2-2; 9 bases are shared with TRBD1. The CDR3 runs 16 residues. With 5 bases clipped from V and 5 bases from J, the junction kept 9 bases outside the gene matches. Per germline, CDR1 MNHEY and CDR2 SMNVEV (reference sequence). This CDR3 is CASSKIQGAGTGELFF. DNA of the CDR3: TGTGCCAGCAGTAAGATACAGGGGGCCGGGACCGGGGAGCTGTTTTTT.

The V call is TRBV24-1, the J call TRBJ2-7, with D possibly matching TRBD2 (5 bases). Per germline, CDR1 KGHDR and CDR2 SFDVKD. The CDR3 loop spans 13 amino acids. The germline V and J ends were trimmed by 0 bases and 7 bases, with 9 bases remaining between them. The CDR3 coding sequence is TGTGCCACCAGTGATTTGGCAAGGAGGGAGCAGTACTTC. Protein: CATSDLARREQYF.

The CDR3 region is CASSLTGGGSNQPQHF. CDR3 DNA sequence: TGCGCCAGCAGCTTGACGGGGGGAGGTAGCAATCAGCCCCAGCATTTT. The chain has TRBV5-1 and TRBJ1-5; a possible D gene is TRBD1 (5 bases). The CDR3 is 16 residues long. Trimming stripped 1 base from V and 0 bases from J, with 11 bases between. Germline V gives CDR1 SGHRS, CDR2 YFSETQ.

V is TRBV12-3 or TRBV12-4 and J is TRBJ1-5; D is unresolved. The CDR3 runs 13 residues. Trimming left V 4 bases short and J 7 bases short, with 11 bases between. The CDR3 here is CASSSSTDQPQHF. CDR3 nucleotides: TGTGCCAGCAGTTCCTCGACCGACCAGCCCCAGCATTTT.

This clone was detected once. The rearrangement links TRBV5-5 to TRBJ1-1; D is undetermined. The ends were cut back, 4 bases at V and 8 bases at J, with 12 bases in the middle. The CDR3 runs 12 residues. Germline CDR1 and CDR2: SGHKS and YYEKEE (reference sequence). CDR3 amino acids: CASSQATLEAFF. Written as DNA, the CDR3 is TGTGCCAGCAGCCAAGCAACGTTAGAAGCTTTCTTT.

The rearrangement links TRBV6-2 or TRBV6-3 to TRBJ1-1; D not certain. The CDR3 is 11 amino acids. The V and J ends lost 8 bases and 10 bases respectively, with 14 bases between them. Germline loops: CDR1 MNHEY, CDR2 SVGEGT. The CDR3 bases are TGTGCCAGCGGCCAAATGGCGGGAGCTTTCTTT. Encoded protein: CASGQMAGAFF.

This clone appeared a single time. The J gene is TRBJ1-2, the V gene TRBV27, with TRBD1 matching over 8 bases. The J segment lost 6 bases and the V segment lost 5 bases, leaving 17 bases of the junction unmatched. Germline CDR1 and CDR2: MNHEY and SMNVEV (reference sequence). CDR3 length equals 17 residues. CDR3 nucleotides: TGTGCCAGCAGTACCACGAGACTCGACAGGGGAATTAATGGCTACACCTTC. As protein: CASSTTRLDRGINGYTF.

CDR3 sequence: CATSPGQGYNEQFF. The CDR3, as DNA: TGTGCCACCTCACCGGGACAGGGCTACAATGAGCAGTTCTTC. V usage is TRBV14 and J usage is TRBJ2-1; 9 bases fit TRBD1. Germline V gene lookup returns CDR1 SGHDN and CDR2 FVKESK. V was clipped by 10 bases and J by 3 bases; unmatched bases: 7. The CDR3 spans 14 residues.

The V call is TRBV7-9, the J call TRBJ2-1; 14 bases are a match to TRBD2. Germline CDR1 reads SEHNR; CDR2 reads FQNEAQ (reference sequence). The CDR3 covers 16 residues. V lost 5 bases and J lost 9; bases outside the gene matches: 9. This chain's CDR3 is CASSPRTSGRKGEQFF. In nucleotides, the CDR3 is TGTGCCAGCAGCCCCCGGACTAGCGGGAGGAAGGGTGAGCAGTTCTTC.

This rearrangement joins TRBV6-4 to TRBJ2-5; no firm D call. The germline CDR1 and CDR2 sequences are MRHNA and SNTAGT. The CDR3 spans 17 residues. V gave up 6 bases and J gave up 5 bases, with 25 bases separating them. This chain's CDR3 is CASRPPGTPLCRETQYF. CDR3 bases: TGTGCCAGCAGGCCACCCGGAACGCCCCTCTGCCGGGAGACCCAGTACTTC.

This chain links TRBV6-1 with TRBJ1-5; D perhaps matches TRBD1 (6 bases). Germline V gives CDR1 MNHNS, CDR2 SASEGT. There are 16 residues in the CDR3. With 1 base removed from V and 6 bases from J, the gap between germline ends came to 16 bases. CDR3 protein: CASSEGRGGASQPQHF. In DNA, the CDR3 is TGTGCCAGCAGTGAAGGGCGGGGGGGCGCGAGTCAGCCCCAGCATTTT.

V gene TRBV28 combines with J gene TRBJ2-3; D unresolved. V was trimmed by 2 bases and J by 4 bases, leaving 4 bases between them. The CDR3 loop spans 12 amino acids. CDR1 is MDHEN and CDR2 is SYDVKM in the germline V gene. CDR3 in amino acids: CASSLRPDTQYF. CDR3 bases: TGTGCCAGCAGTTTACGACCAGATACGCAGTATTTT.

The CDR3 loop reads CASSWDRDGNTIYF. CDR3 coding DNA: TGTGCCAGCAGCTGGGACAGGGATGGAAACACCATATATTTT. The chain uses TRBV9 and TRBJ1-3, with 9 bases that match TRBD1. Trimming removed 4 bases from V and 3 bases from J; junction bases left unmatched: 2. This CDR3 contains 14 residues. Germline assignment: CDR1 SGDLS and CDR2 YYNGEE.

This chain links TRBV28 with TRBJ1-6; unclear D gene. V was clipped by 3 bases and J by 8 bases, with 8 bases between them. In germline, CDR1 is MDHEN, CDR2 SYDVKM. The CDR3 runs 13 residues. CDR3 in amino acids: CASSFPGDSPLHF. The DNA of the CDR3 is TGTGCCAGCAGTTTTCCCGGGGATTCACCCCTCCACTTT.

This clone occurred once. J is TRBJ1-5 and V is TRBV19, with D possibly matching TRBD1 (5 bases). Looked up from germline, CDR1 is LNHDA and CDR2 is SQIVND (reference sequence). The CDR3 length is 12 residues. The ends were cut back, 4 bases at V and 11 bases at J, with 12 bases in the middle. CDR3 residues: CASSSGRGAQHF. CDR3 nucleotide sequence: TGTGCCAGTAGTAGTGGGCGGGGGGCCCAGCATTTT. The full variable domain, its missing parts supplied by reference TRBV19 and TRBJ1-5, is DGGITQSPKYLFRKEGQNVTLSCEQNLNHDAMYWYRQDPGQGLRLIYYSQIVNDFQKGDIAEGYSVSREKKESFPLTVTSAQKNPTAFYLCASSSGRGAQHFGDGTRLSIL.

The rearrangement joins TRBV5-1 to TRBJ2-7, with D possibly TRBD1 on 6 matching bases. The CDR3 length is 15 residues. Trimming removed 0 bases from V and 0 bases from J, with 10 bases in between. CDR1 and CDR2 (germline): SGHRS, YFSETQ. In DNA, the CDR3 is TGCGCCAGCAGCTTGGGGCAGGGGAGCTCCTACGAGCAGTACTTC. The encoded protein is CASSLGQGSSYEQYF.

The rearrangement joins TRBV25-1 to TRBJ1-5; 9 bases are shared with TRBD1. J lost 6 bases, V lost 2 bases, and 2 bases had no gene match. The CDR3 length is 14 residues. CDR1 and CDR2 (germline): MGHDK, SYGVNS. The CDR3 sequence is CASSERTGVQPQHF. CDR3 DNA sequence: TGTGCCAGCAGTGAACGGACAGGGGTTCAGCCCCAGCATTTT.